These 26 T cell receptor beta chains share one sample of origin, sequenced in a study of cytomegalovirus exposure and HLA in healthy donors (dated by TCRdb to 2016 to 2017). Library preparation was by the immunoSEQ multiplex PCR assay. The multiplex PCR relied on a mix of 60 forward primers for TCR Vbeta segments and 13 reverse primers for TCR Jbeta segments. The immuneACCESS repertoire file appears here via TCRdb, limited to in-frame rearrangements. These files lack a portion of the clones; in checked studies, under half of the deficit traces to unresolved V genes, and the cause of the others is not known. The sample table on file contains more than 35,000 clones. Clones ranked in the top ten supply over 1% of the sample. Sequenced sample: PBMCs. Receptors originate from a man younger than 40 in good health and CMV-seronegative.

The rearrangement uses TRBV29-1 and TRBJ1-1; TRBD1 matches at 7 bases. CDR3 length: 15 residues. The junction had 10 bases not matched to a gene; V was cut back by 6 bases and J by 0 bases. The germline gives CDR1 SQVTM, CDR2 ANQGSEA. The CDR3 protein is CSVLPWTGMNTEAFF. The CDR3 DNA reads TGCAGCGTCCTACCCTGGACAGGAATGAACACTGAAGCTTTCTTT.

This chain uses TRBV7-8 with TRBJ1-4; 7 positions match TRBD1. From germline, CDR1 is SGHVS and CDR2 FQNEAQ. This CDR3 has 14 amino acids. The V and J ends lost 4 bases and 8 bases, in that order; junction bases with no gene match: 7. The CDR3 DNA reads TGTGCCAGCAGCTCACAGATGACAGGGGAAAAACTGTTTTTT. Encoded protein: CASSSQMTGEKLFF. The variable domain in full, with the rest retrieved from reference TRBV7-8 and TRBJ1-4, is GAGVSQSPRYKVAKRGQDVALRCDPISGHVSLFWYQQALGQGPEFLTYFQNEAQLDKSGLPSDRFFAERPEGSVSTLKIQRTQQEDSAVYLCASSSQMTGEKLFFGSGTQLSVL.

The CDR3 DNA sequence: TGTGCCAGCAGCCACGCTATAGCGGGAGTCCCCGGGGAGCTGTTTTTT. Encoded protein: CASSHAIAGVPGELFF. The V and J genes are TRBV14 and TRBJ2-2; TRBD2 matches at 9 bases. The germline gives CDR1 SGHDN, CDR2 FVKESK. The J segment lost 6 bases and the V segment lost 3 bases, leaving 8 bases of the junction unmatched. The CDR3 is made up of 16 amino acids.

The V gene is TRBV19, the J gene TRBJ1-1, with D possibly being TRBD1 (5 bases). V was shortened by 1 base and J by 1 base, with 7 bases between the two germline ends. The germline V gene has CDR1 LNHDA and CDR2 SQIVND (reference sequence). The CDR3 is made up of 14 amino acids. This CDR3 is CASSIGGENTEAFF. Written as DNA, the CDR3 is TGTGCCAGTAGTATAGGGGGGGAGAACACTGAAGCTTTCTTT.

V and J are TRBV25-1 and TRBJ1-1, with a tentative D call TRBD1 (5 bases). The germline gives CDR1 MGHDK, CDR2 SYGVNS. The CDR3 has 13 amino acids. V was pared by 6 bases and J by 5 bases, with 13 bases between. CDR3 DNA sequence: TGTGCCAGCAGCCGAACGGGGGGAACTGAAGCTTTCTTT. Its protein is CASSRTGGTEAFF.

V and J are TRBV10-1 and TRBJ1-1; the D is unclear. Trimming stripped 5 bases from V and 8 bases from J, with 9 bases between. The CDR3 has 11 residues. Germline loops: CDR1 WNHNN, CDR2 SYGVQD (reference sequence). The CDR3 protein is CASSLGAEAFF. The DNA for the CDR3 is TGCGCCAGCAGTTTGGGAGCGGAAGCTTTCTTT.

The chain uses TRBV4-1 and TRBJ1-1; D gene ambiguous. V shed 2 bases and J shed 8 bases, with 18 bases lying between them. There are 15 residues in the CDR3. CDR1 and CDR2 (germline): MGHRA, YSYEKL. CDR3 bases: TGCGCCAGCAGCCAAAGCCGATTGAGCGAAGTGGAAGCTTTCTTT. Its protein product is CASSQSRLSEVEAFF.

The V and J genes are TRBV30 and TRBJ2-1; D remains unclear. CDR3 length: 18 residues. The V end lost 1 base, the J end lost 4 bases, and 23 bases lay between the germline ends. The germline V gene has CDR1 GTSNPN and CDR2 SVGIG (reference sequence). CDR3 protein: CAWSATENFAPVYNEQFF. The CDR3 nucleotides read TGTGCCTGGAGTGCTACCGAAAACTTTGCCCCGGTTTACAATGAGCAGTTCTTC.

The rearrangement uses TRBV18 and TRBJ2-1; 8 positions agree with TRBD1. There are 13 residues in the CDR3. In germline, CDR1 is KGHSH, CDR2 LQKENI. The V gene end was trimmed by 3 bases and the J gene end by 5 bases; junction bases not matched to a gene: 0. CDR3 sequence: CASSPGQDNEQFF. In nucleotides, the CDR3 is TGTGCCAGCTCACCGGGACAGGACAATGAGCAGTTCTTC.

The rearrangement links TRBV6-5 to TRBJ2-3, with D perhaps TRBD2 (5 bases). The CDR3 is made up of 16 amino acids. V shed 0 bases and J shed 0 bases, with 10 bases lying between them. CDR1 is MNHEY and CDR2 is SVGAGI in the germline V gene. The CDR3 bases are TGTGCCAGCAGTTACTCGCCTAGCCCTAGCACAGATACGCAGTATTTT. Translation: CASSYSPSPSTDTQYF.

V is TRBV18 and J is TRBJ1-1; TRBD1 agrees at 9 bases. Germline trimming cut 6 bases from V and 11 bases from J; bases unmatched to any gene: 13. Germline V gene data show CDR1 as KGHSH and CDR2 as LQKENI. This CDR3 comprises 14 residues. DNA for the CDR3: TGTGCCAGCTCCCGCGGGACAGGGATGCTGTATGCTTTCTTT. It translates to CASSRGTGMLYAFF.

V usage is TRBV30 and J usage is TRBJ2-5, with a tentative D call TRBD2 (7 bases). The germline CDR1 and CDR2 sequences are GTSNPN and SVGIG (reference sequence). The CDR3 is 12 residues long. The germline V and J ends were trimmed by 4 bases and 6 bases, with 12 bases remaining between them. The CDR3 DNA follows: TGTGCCTGGAAGGGGGGAGGGAAGACCCAGTACTTC. Translating it yields CAWKGGGKTQYF. Using reference TRBV30 and TRBJ2-5 for the parts outside the CDR3, the full variable domain is SQTIHQWPATLVQPVGSPLSLECTVEGTSNPNLYWYRQAAGRGLQLLFYSVGIGQISSEVPQNLSASRPQDRQFILSSKKLLLSDSGFYLCAWKGGGKTQYFGPGTRLLVL.

The V gene is TRBV4-1, the J gene TRBJ1-1, with TRBD1 as a possible D gene (5 bases). CDR3 size: 14 residues. Germline V gene lookup returns CDR1 MGHRA and CDR2 YSYEKL. V was clipped by 6 bases and J by 1 base, with 12 bases between them. For the CDR3, the DNA is TGCGCCAGCAGTCGCACCGACAGGAACACTGAAGCTTTCTTT. It specifies CASSRTDRNTEAFF.

The CDR3 nucleotides are TGTGCCAGCAGTCGGGGAGGCAGATCGGCTGGAAACACCATATATTTT. Its protein product is CASSRGGRSAGNTIYF. The chain recombines TRBV9 with TRBJ1-3; D remains unclear. The CDR3 is 16 residues long. From germline, CDR1 is SGDLS and CDR2 YYNGEE. The V end was cut by 5 bases, the J end by 2 bases, with 17 bases between.

The chain employs TRBV6-6 and TRBJ1-1, with 8 positions matching TRBD1. The CDR3 sequence is 12 residues long. Germline V CDR1 and CDR2: MNHNY, SVGAGI (reference sequence). J was trimmed by 1 base and V by 8 bases; bases with no gene match: 0. CDR3 in amino acids: CASDRGNTEAFF. For the CDR3, the DNA is TGTGCCAGCGACAGGGGGAACACTGAAGCTTTCTTT.

This chain connects TRBV4-1 to TRBJ2-3, with 8 bases matching TRBD1. The germline V gene has CDR1 MGHRA and CDR2 YSYEKL. CDR3 length: 15 residues. Trimming took 0 bases from V and 3 from J; bases not matched to a gene: 2. This chain's CDR3 is CASSQEDRATDTQYF. As DNA, the CDR3 is TGCGCCAGCAGCCAAGAGGACAGGGCTACAGATACGCAGTATTTT.

The chain has TRBV5-1 and TRBJ1-1; D not certain. The V end was cut by 5 bases, the J end by 1 base, with 6 bases between. The CDR3 totals 12 residues. The V gene's germline CDR1 is SGHRS and CDR2 YFSETQ. This chain's CDR3 is CASSGGNTEAFF. For the CDR3, the DNA is TGCGCCAGCAGTGGCGGGAACACTGAAGCTTTCTTT.

V gene TRBV13 combines with J gene TRBJ1-1; the match to TRBD1 covers 7 bases. This CDR3 is 14 amino acids long. In germline, CDR1 is PRHDT, CDR2 FYEKMQ (reference sequence). V gave up 4 bases and J gave up 4 bases; unmatched junction bases: 6. CDR3 sequence reads: CASSSDRDSTEAFF. CDR3 nucleotide sequence: TGTGCCAGCAGCTCAGACAGGGATAGCACTGAAGCTTTCTTT.

The rearrangement uses TRBV30 and TRBJ2-7, with D possibly TRBD1 on 5 matching bases. Trimming took off 1 base at V and 6 bases at J, with 10 bases between the two ends. This CDR3 contains 12 residues. Looked up from germline, CDR1 is GTSNPN and CDR2 is SVGIG (reference sequence). The CDR3: CAWSGGGGEQYF. The CDR3 DNA follows: TGTGCCTGGAGTGGGGGCGGTGGCGAGCAGTACTTC.

The J gene is TRBJ1-3, the V gene TRBV9, with no clear D. CDR1 and CDR2 (germline): SGDLS, YYNGEE. There are 16 residues in the CDR3. V was trimmed by 0 bases and J by 0 bases, leaving 10 bases between them. CDR3 coding DNA: TGTGCCAGCAGCGTAGTTGCGGTACCCTCTGGAAACACCATATATTTT. Its translation: CASSVVAVPSGNTIYF.

V gene TRBV6-6 combines with J gene TRBJ2-7; D remains unclear. The germline V and J ends were trimmed by 0 bases and 0 bases, with 6 bases remaining between them. Germline CDR1 and CDR2: MNHNY and SVGAGI (reference sequence). The length of the CDR3 is 14 residues. CDR3 nucleotides: TGTGCCAGCAGTTACTCCTCTGTCTCCTACGAGCAGTACTTC. Its protein is CASSYSSVSYEQYF.

The CDR3 loop is CASSLVIEGDTQYF. The CDR3 coding sequence is TGTGCCAGCAGCTTAGTGATCGAGGGAGATACGCAGTATTTT. The gene calls are TRBV7-9 and TRBJ2-3; TRBD2 is a possible D gene (5 bases). This CDR3 is built from 14 residues. Looked up from germline, CDR1 is SEHNR and CDR2 is FQNEAQ (reference sequence). The V gene lost 1 base and the J gene lost 5 bases, with 10 bases spanning the gap.

About this clone itself: The junction differs from germline at one of its ends, possibly a read error. The rearrangement joins TRBV30 to TRBJ2-1, with 9 bases matching TRBD2. CDR3 size: 15 residues. Germline V gene sequence: CDR1 GTSNPN, CDR2 SVGIG (reference sequence). CDR3 residues: CAGSVSSGTTNEQFF. In DNA form, the CDR3 reads TGTGCCGGGAGTGTCTCTAGCGGGACTACCAATGAGCAGTTCTTC. Full variable domain (rest looked up from reference TRBV30 and TRBJ2-1): SQTIHQWPATLVQPVGSPLSLECTVEGTSNPNLYWYRQAAGRGLQLLFYSVGIGQISSEVPQNLSASRPQDRQFILSSKKLLLSDSGFYLCAGSVSSGTTNEQFFGPGTRLTVL.

The DNA of the CDR3 is TGCAGCGTGGACTCCGGGACTGAAAGCTCCTACGAGCAGTACTTC. Translated, it gives CSVDSGTESSYEQYF. The rearrangement uses TRBV29-1 and TRBJ2-7; D perhaps matches TRBD2 (6 bases). The CDR3 is 15 amino acids. CDR1 is SQVTM, CDR2 ANQGSEA, per germline. V lost 6 bases and J 0 bases, leaving 18 bases between the germline ends.

The gene calls are TRBV5-1 and TRBJ2-2, with a tentative D call TRBD1 (5 bases). Germline lookup yields CDR1 SGHRS and CDR2 YFSETQ. This CDR3 region has 16 residues. Trimming shortened V by 1 base and J by 4 bases, and 14 bases separated the two germline ends. The CDR3 region is CASSLLGAPGTGELFF. CDR3 bases: TGCGCCAGCAGCTTGCTAGGGGCGCCGGGCACCGGGGAGCTGTTTTTT. Full variable domain (missing parts from reference TRBV5-1 and TRBJ2-2): KAGVTQTPRYLIKTRGQQVTLSCSPISGHRSVSWYQQTPGQGLQFLFEYFSETQRNKGNFPGRFSGRQFSNSRSEMNVSTLELGDSALYLCASSLLGAPGTGELFFGEGSRLTVL.

J is TRBJ1-2 and V is TRBV5-1, with TRBD1 matching 7 bases. The junction had 6 bases not matched to a gene; V was cut back by 9 bases and J by 1 base. In germline, CDR1 is SGHRS, CDR2 YFSETQ. This CDR3 has 13 amino acids. CDR3 coding DNA: TGCGCCACCTCGCCAGGGGGTAACTATGGCTACACCTTC. Encoded protein: CATSPGGNYGYTF.